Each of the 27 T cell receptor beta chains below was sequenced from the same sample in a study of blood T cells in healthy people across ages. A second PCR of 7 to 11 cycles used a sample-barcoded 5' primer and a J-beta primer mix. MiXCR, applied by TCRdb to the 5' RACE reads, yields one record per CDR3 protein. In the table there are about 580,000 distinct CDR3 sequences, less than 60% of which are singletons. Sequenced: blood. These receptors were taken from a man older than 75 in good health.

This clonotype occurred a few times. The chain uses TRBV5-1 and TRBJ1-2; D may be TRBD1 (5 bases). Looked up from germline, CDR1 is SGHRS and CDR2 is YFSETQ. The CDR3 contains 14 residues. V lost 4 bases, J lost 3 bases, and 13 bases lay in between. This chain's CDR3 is CASSALARDYGYTF. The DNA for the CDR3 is TGCGCCAGCAGCGCCCTGGCCAGGGACTATGGCTACACCTTC.

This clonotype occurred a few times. CDR3 sequence reads: CASSLDPPGISGNEQFF. DNA of the CDR3: TGCGCCAGCAGCTTGGACCCTCCCGGAATTTCCGGCAATGAGCAGTTCTTC. The chain employs TRBV5-1 and TRBJ2-1, with no clear D. The V and J ends lost 0 bases and 6 bases respectively, with 19 bases between them. CDR3 length equals 17 residues. Germline CDR1 SGHRS, CDR2 YFSETQ.

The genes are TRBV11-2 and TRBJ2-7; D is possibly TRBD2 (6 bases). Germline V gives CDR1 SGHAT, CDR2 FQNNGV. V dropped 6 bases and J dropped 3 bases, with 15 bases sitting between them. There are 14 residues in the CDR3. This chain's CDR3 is CASRPRDPGYEQYF. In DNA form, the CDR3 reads TGTGCCAGCAGACCGCGGGACCCCGGCTACGAGCAGTACTTC.

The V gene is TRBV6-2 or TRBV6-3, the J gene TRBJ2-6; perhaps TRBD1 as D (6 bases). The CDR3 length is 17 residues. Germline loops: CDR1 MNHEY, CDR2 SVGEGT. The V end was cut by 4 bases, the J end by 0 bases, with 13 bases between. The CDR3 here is CASSSGTQVSGANVLTF. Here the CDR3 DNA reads TGTGCCAGCAGTTCCGGGACACAGGTCTCTGGGGCCAACGTCCTGACTTTC.

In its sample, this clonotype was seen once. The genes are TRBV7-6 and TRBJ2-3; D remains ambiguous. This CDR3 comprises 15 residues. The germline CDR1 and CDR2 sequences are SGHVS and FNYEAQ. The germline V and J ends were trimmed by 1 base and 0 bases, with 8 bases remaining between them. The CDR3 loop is CASSLEHTSTDTQYF. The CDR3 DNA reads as TGTGCCAGCAGCTTAGAACACACTAGCACAGATACGCAGTATTTT.

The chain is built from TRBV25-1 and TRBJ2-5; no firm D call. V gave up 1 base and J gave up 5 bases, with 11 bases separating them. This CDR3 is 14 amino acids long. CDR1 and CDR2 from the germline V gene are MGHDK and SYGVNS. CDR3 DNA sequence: TGTGCCAGCAGTGAATTTTGGGCAGAGGAGACCCAGTACTTC. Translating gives CASSEFWAEETQYF. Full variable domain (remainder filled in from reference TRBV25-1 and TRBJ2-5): EADIYQTPRYLVIGTGKKITLECSQTMGHDKMYWYQQDPGMELHLIHYSYGVNSTEKGDLSSESTVSRIRTEHFPLTLESARPSHTSQYLCASSEFWAEETQYFGPGTRLLVL.

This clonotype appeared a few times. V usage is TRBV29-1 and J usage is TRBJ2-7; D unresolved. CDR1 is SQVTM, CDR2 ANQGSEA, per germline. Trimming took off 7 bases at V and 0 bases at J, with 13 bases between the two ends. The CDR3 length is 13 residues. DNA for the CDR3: TGCAGCGGAGGTCAAGGCCCCTCCTACGAGCAGTACTTC. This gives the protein CSGGQGPSYEQYF.

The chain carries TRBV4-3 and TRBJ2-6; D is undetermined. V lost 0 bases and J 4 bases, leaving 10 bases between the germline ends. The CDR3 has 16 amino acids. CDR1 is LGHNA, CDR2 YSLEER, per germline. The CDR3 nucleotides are TGCGCCAGCAGCCAAGATATGGCGGTAGGGGCCAACGTCCTGACTTTC. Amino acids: CASSQDMAVGANVLTF.

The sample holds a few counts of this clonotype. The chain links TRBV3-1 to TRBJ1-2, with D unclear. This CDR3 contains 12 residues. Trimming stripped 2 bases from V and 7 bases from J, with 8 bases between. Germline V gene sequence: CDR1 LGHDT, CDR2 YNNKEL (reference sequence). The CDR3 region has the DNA TGTGCCAGCAGCCAAATTAAGGGTGGCTACACCTTC. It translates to CASSQIKGGYTF. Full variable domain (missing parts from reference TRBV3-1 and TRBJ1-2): DTAVSQTPKYLVTQMGNDKSIKCEQNLGHDTMYWYKQDSKKFLKIMFSYNNKELIINETVPNRFSPKSPDKAHLNLHINSLELGDSAVYFCASSQIKGGYTFGSGTRLTVV.

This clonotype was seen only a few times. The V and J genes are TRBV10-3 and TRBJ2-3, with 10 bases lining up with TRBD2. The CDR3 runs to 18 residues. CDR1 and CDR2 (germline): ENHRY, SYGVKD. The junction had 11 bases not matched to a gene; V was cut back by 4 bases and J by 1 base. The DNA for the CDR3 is TGTGCCATCAGTGCCCCTCTGGGGCTAGCGGGGGGCACAGATACGCAGTATTTT. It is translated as CAISAPLGLAGGTDTQYF.

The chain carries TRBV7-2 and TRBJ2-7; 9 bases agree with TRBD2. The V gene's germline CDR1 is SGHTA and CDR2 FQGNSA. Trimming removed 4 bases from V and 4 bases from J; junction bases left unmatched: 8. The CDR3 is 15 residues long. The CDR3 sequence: CASSSTASGRYEQYF. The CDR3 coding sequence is TGTGCCAGCAGCTCCACAGCCAGCGGGAGGTACGAGCAGTACTTC.

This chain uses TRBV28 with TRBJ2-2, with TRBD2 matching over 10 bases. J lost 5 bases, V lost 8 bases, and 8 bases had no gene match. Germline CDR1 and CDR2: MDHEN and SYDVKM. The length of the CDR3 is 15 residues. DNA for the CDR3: TGTGCCAGCGCCTCTAGCGGGAGCGTTACCGGGGAGCTGTTTTTT. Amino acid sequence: CASASSGSVTGELFF.

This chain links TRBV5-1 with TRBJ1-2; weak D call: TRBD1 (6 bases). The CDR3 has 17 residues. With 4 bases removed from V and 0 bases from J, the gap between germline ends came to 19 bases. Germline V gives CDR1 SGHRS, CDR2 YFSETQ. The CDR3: CASSPDGGGPANYGYTF. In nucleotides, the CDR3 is TGCGCCAGCAGCCCGGACGGTGGGGGCCCGGCTAACTATGGCTACACCTTC.

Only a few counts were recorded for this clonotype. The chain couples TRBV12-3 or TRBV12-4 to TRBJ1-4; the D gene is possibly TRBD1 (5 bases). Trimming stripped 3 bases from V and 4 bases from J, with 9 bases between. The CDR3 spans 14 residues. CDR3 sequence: CASSFGRDNEKLFF. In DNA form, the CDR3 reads TGTGCCAGCAGTTTCGGCAGGGATAATGAAAAACTGTTTTTT.

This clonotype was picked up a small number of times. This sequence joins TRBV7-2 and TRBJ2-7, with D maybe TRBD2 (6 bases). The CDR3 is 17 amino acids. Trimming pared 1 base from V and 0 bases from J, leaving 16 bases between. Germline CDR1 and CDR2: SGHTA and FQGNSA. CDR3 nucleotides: TGTGCCAGCAGCTTAGTGGTTAGCGGTTCTAGCTCCTACGAGCAGTACTTC. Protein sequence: CASSLVVSGSSSYEQYF.

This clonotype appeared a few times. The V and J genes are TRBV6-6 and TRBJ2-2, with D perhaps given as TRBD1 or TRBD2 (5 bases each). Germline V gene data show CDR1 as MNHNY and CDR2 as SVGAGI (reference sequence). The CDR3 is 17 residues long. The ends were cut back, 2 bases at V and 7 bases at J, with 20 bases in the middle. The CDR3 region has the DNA TGTGCCAGCAGTTACCACCCGGGGCGGAATGTGGTCGGGGAGCTGTTTTTT. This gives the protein CASSYHPGRNVVGELFF.

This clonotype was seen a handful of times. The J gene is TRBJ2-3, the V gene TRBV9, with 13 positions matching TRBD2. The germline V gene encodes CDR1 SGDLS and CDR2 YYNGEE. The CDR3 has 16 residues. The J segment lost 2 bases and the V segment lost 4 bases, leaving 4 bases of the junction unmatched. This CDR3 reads CASSSGTSGDTDTQYF. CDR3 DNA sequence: TGTGCCAGCAGCTCCGGGACTAGCGGGGACACAGATACGCAGTATTTT.

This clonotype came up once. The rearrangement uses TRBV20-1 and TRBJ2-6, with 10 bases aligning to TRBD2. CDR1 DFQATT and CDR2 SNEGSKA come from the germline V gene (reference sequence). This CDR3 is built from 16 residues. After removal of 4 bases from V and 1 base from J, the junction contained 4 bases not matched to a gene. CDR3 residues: CSATALAGSGANVLTF. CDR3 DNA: TGCAGTGCTACCGCACTAGCGGGATCTGGGGCCAACGTCCTGACTTTC.

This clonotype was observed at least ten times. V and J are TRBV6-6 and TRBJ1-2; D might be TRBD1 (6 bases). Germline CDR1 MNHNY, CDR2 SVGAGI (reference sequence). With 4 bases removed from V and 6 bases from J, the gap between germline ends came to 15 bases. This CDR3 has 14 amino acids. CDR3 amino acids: CASSSPTGWNGYTF. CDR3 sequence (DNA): TGTGCCAGCAGTTCACCAACAGGGTGGAATGGCTACACCTTC.

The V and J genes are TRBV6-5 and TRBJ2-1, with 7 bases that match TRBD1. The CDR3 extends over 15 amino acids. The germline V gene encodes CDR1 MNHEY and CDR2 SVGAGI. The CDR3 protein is CTAGDSRPSYNEQFF. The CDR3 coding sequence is TGTACCGCCGGGGACAGCCGACCCTCCTACAATGAGCAGTTCTTC.

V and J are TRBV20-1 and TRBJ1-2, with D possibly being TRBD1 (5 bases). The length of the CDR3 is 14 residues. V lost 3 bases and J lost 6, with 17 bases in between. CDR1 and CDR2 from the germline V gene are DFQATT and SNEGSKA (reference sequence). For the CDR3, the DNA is TGCAGTGCTAGGCGCAGGGCCCTCTTCGATGGCTACACCTTC. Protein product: CSARRRALFDGYTF.

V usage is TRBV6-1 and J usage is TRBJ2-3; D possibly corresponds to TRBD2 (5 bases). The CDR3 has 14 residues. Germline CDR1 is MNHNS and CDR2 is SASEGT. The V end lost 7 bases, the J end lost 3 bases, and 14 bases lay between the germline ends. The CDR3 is CASKGGGWTDTQYF. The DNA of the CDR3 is TGTGCCAGCAAAGGAGGCGGGTGGACAGATACGCAGTATTTT.

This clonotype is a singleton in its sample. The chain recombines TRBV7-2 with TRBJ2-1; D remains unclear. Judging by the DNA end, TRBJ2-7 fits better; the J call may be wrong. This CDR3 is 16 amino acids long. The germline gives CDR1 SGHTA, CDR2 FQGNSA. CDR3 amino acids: CASSLNDSPSYNEQYF. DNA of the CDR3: TGTGCCAGCAGCTTAAATGACTCCCCAAGCTACAATGAGCAGTACTTC.

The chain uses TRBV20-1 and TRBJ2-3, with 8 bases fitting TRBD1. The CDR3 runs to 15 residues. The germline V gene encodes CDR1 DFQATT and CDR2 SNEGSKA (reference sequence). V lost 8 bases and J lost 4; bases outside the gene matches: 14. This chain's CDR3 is CSFRQGSGLADTQYF. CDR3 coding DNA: TGCAGTTTCCGACAGGGGAGTGGTTTGGCAGATACGCAGTATTTT.

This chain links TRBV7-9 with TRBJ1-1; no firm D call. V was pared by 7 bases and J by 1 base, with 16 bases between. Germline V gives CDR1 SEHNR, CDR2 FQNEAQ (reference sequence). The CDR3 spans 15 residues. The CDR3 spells CASTLLATGNTEAFF. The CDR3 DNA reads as TGTGCCAGCACCCTGTTGGCAACCGGGAACACTGAAGCTTTCTTT.

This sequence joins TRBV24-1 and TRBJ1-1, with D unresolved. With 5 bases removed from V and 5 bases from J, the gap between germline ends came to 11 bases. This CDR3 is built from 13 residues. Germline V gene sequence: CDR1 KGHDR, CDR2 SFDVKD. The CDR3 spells CATSVTTFTEAFF. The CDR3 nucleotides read TGTGCCACCAGTGTTACTACTTTTACTGAAGCTTTCTTT.

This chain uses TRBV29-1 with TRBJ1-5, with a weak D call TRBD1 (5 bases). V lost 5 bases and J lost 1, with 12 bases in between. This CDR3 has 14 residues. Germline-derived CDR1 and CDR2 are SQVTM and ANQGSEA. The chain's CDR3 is CSVTSQGSNQPQHF. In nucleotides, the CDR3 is TGCAGCGTTACCAGCCAGGGAAGCAATCAGCCCCAGCATTTT.